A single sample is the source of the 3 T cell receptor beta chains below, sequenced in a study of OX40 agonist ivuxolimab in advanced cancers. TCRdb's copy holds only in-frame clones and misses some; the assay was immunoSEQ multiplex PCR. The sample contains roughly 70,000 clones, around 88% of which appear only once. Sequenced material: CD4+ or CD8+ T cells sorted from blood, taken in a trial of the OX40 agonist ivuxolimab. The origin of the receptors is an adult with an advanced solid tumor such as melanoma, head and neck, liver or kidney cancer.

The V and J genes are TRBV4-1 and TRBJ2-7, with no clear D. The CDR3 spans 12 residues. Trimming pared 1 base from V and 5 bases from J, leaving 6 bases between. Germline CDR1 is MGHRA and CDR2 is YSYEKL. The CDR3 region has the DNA TGCGCCAGCAGCCAAGGCCATGACGAGCAGTACTTC. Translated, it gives CASSQGHDEQYF.

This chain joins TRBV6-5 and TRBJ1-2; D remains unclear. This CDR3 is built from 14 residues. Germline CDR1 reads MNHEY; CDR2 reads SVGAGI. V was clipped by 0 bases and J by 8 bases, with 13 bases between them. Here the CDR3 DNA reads TGTGCCAGCAGTTACTCGAAACAGAACGGGGGCTACACCTTC. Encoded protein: CASSYSKQNGGYTF.

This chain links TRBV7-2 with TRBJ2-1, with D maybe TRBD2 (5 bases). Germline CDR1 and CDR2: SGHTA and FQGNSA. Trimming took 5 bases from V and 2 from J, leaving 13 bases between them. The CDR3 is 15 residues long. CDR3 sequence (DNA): TGTGCCAGCAGCCCGACGGGGAGCACCTACAATGAGCAGTTCTTC. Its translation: CASSPTGSTYNEQFF.